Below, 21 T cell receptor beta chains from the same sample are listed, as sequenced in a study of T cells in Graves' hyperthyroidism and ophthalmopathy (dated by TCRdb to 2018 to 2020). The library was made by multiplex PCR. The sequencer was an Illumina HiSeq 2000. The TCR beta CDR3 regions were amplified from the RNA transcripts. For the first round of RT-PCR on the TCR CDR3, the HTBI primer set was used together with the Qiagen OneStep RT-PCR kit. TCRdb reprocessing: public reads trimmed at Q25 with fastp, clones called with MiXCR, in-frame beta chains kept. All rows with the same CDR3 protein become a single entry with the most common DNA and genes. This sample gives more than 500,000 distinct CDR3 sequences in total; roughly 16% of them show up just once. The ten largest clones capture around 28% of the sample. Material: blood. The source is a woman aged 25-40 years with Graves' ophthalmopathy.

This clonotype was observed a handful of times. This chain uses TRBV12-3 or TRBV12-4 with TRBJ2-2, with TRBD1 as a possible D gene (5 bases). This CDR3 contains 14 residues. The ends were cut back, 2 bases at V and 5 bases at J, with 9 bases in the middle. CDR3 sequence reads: CASSLQGKTGELFF. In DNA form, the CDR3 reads TGTGCCAGCAGTTTACAGGGAAAAACCGGGGAGCTGTTTTTT.

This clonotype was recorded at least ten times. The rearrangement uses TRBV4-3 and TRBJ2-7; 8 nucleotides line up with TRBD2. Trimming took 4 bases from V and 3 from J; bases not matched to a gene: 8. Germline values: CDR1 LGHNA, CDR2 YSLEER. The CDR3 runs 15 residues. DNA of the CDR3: TGCGCCAGCAGCCGAGCCGGGACTAGGAGCTACGAGCAGTACTTC. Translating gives CASSRAGTRSYEQYF.

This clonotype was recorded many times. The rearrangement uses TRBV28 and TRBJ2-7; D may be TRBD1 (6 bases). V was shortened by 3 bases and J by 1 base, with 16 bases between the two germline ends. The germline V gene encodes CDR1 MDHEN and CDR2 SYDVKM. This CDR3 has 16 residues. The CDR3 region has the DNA TGTGCCAGCAGTTTCCCCCGGGGCAGGGGTTCCTACGAGCAGTACTTC. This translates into CASSFPRGRGSYEQYF. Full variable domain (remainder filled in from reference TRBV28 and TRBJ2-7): DVKVTQSSRYLVKRTGEKVFLECVQDMDHENMFWYRQDPGLGLRLIYFSYDVKMKEKGDIPEGYSVSREKKERFSLILESASTNQTSMYLCASSFPRGRGSYEQYFGPGTRLTVT.

CDR3 amino acids: CASSFWTANTGELFF. The DNA for the CDR3 is TGTGCCAGCAGTTTTTGGACGGCGAACACCGGGGAGCTGTTTTTT. V gene TRBV28 combines with J gene TRBJ2-2; the D is unclear. Germline CDR1 MDHEN, CDR2 SYDVKM. This CDR3 is built from 15 residues. Trimming took off 3 bases at V and 0 bases at J, with 8 bases between the two ends. The full variable domain, rest sourced from reference TRBV28 and TRBJ2-2, is DVKVTQSSRYLVKRTGEKVFLECVQDMDHENMFWYRQDPGLGLRLIYFSYDVKMKEKGDIPEGYSVSREKKERFSLILESASTNQTSMYLCASSFWTANTGELFFGEGSRLTVL.

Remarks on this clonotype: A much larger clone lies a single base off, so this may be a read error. CDR3 coding DNA: TGCAGCGTTGAAGATCGGGCGCACTACAATGAGCAGTACTTC. As protein: CSVEDRAHYNEQYF. V gene TRBV29-1 combines with J gene TRBJ2-1; D gene uncertain. The J call may be faulty, since TRBJ2-7 better matches the DNA end. CDR1 and CDR2 from the germline V gene are SQVTM and ANQGSEA. The CDR3 contains 14 residues.

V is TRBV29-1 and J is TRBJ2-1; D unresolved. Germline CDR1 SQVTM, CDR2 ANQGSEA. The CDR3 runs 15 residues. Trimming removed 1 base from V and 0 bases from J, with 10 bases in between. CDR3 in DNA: TGCAGCGTTGAAGGAGGACGGATCTCCTACAATGAGCAGTTCTTC. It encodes CSVEGGRISYNEQFF.

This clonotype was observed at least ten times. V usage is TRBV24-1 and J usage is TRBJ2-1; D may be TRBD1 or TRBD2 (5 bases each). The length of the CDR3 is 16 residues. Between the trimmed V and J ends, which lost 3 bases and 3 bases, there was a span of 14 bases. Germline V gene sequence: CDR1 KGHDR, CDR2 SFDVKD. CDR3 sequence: CATSDPSGTGYNEQFF. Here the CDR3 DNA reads TGTGCCACCAGTGATCCCTCCGGGACGGGCTACAATGAGCAGTTCTTC.

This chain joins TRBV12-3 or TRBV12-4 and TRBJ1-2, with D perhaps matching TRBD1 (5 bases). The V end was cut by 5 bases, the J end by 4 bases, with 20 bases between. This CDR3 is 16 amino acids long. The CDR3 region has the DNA TGTGCCAGCAGTCATACACCGGGACCGGGACCCTATGGCTACACCTTC. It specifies CASSHTPGPGPYGYTF.

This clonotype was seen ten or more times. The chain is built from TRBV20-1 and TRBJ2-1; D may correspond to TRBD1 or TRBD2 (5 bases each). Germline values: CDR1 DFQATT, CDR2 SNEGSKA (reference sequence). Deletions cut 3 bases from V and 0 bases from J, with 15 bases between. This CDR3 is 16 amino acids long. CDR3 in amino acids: CSASNLRGSSYNEQFF. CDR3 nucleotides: TGCAGTGCTAGTAATCTTCGGGGCAGCTCCTACAATGAGCAGTTCTTC.

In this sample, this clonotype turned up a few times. CDR3 sequence: CASSPPGGLDQPQHF. Here the CDR3 DNA reads TGTGCCAGCAGTCCTCCGGGGGGCTTGGATCAGCCCCAGCATTTT. The rearrangement joins TRBV12-3 or TRBV12-4 to TRBJ1-5; a weak D match, TRBD1 (6 bases). V was shortened by 5 bases and J by 5 bases, with 16 bases between the two germline ends. The CDR3 consists of 15 residues.

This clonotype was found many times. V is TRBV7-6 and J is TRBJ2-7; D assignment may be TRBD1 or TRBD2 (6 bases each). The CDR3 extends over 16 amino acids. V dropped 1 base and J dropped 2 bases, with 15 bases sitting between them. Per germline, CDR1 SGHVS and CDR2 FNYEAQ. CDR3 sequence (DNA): TGTGCCAGCAGCTTAGGTCGCTCCGGGGGCGCCTACGAGCAGTACTTC. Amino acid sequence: CASSLGRSGGAYEQYF.

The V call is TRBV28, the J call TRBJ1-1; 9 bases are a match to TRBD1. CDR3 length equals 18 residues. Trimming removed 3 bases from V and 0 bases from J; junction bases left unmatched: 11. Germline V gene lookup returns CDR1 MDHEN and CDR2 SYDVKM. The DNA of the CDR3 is TGTGCCAGCAGTTTTGGTCCGGGACAGGGCGCCTTGAACACTGAAGCTTTCTTT. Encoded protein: CASSFGPGQGALNTEAFF. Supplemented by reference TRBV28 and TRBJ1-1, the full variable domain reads DVKVTQSSRYLVKRTGEKVFLECVQDMDHENMFWYRQDPGLGLRLIYFSYDVKMKEKGDIPEGYSVSREKKERFSLILESASTNQTSMYLCASSFGPGQGALNTEAFFGQGTRLTVV.

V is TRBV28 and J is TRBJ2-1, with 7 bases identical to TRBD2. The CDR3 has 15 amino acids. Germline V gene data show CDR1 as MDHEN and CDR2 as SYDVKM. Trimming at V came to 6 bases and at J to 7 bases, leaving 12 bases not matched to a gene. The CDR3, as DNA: TGTGCCAGCAGCCTAGTCGGGCGGGAGAGGAATGAGCAGTTCTTC. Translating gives CASSLVGRERNEQFF.

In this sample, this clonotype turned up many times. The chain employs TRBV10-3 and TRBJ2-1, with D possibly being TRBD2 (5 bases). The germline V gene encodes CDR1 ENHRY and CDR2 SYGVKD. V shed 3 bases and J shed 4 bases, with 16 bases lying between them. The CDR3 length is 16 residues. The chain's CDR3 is CAISEPSTTGYNEQFF. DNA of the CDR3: TGTGCCATCAGTGAACCATCAACTACGGGATACAATGAGCAGTTCTTC.

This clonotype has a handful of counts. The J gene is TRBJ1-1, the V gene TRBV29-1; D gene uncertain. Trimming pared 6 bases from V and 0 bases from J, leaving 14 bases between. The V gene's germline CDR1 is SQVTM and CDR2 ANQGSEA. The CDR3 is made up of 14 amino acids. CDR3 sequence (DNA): TGCAGCGTCCGACGTAGACTCATGAACACTGAAGCTTTCTTT. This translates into CSVRRRLMNTEAFF.

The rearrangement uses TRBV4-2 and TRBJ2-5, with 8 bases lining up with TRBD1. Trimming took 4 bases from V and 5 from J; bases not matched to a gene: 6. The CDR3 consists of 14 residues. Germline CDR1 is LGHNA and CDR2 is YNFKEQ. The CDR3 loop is CASSPPDRAETQYF. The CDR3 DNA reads TGTGCCAGCAGCCCCCCGGACAGGGCGGAGACCCAGTACTTC.

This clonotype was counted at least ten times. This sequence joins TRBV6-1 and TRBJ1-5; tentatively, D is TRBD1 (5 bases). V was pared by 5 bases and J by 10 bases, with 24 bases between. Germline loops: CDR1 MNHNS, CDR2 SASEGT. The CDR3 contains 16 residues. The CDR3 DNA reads TGTGCCAGCAGTTCAGTGACAGTAGGGGTCGATGGTCCCCAGCATTTT. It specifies CASSSVTVGVDGPQHF.

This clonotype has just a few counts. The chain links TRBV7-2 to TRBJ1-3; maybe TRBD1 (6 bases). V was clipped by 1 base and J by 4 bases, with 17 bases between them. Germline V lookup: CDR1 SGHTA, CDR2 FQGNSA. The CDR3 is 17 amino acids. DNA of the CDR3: TGTGCCAGCAGCTTAGGATGGGGTGGGGGGGCCGGAAACACCATATATTTT. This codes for CASSLGWGGGAGNTIYF. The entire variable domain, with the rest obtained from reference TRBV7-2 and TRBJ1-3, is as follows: GAGVSQSPSNKVTEKGKDVELRCDPISGHTALYWYRQSLGQGLEFLIYFQGNSAPDKSGLPSDRFSAERTGGSVSTLTIQRTQQEDSAVYLCASSLGWGGGAGNTIYFGEGSWLTVV.

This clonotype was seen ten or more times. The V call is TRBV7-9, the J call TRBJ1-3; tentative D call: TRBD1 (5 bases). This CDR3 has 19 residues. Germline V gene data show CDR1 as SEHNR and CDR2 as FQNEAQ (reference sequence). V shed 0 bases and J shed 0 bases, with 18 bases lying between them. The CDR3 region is CASSLAPWGRKNSGNTIYF. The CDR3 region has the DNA TGTGCCAGCAGCTTAGCGCCATGGGGCAGGAAAAACTCTGGAAACACCATATATTTT.

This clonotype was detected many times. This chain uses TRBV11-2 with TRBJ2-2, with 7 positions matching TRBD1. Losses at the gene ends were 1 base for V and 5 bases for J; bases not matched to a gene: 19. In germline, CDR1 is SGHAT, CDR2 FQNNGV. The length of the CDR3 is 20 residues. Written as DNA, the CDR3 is TGTGCCAGCAGCTTAGCGGGACAGCTGACGAGATCGTTGTATACCGGGGAGCTGTTTTTT. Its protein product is CASSLAGQLTRSLYTGELFF.

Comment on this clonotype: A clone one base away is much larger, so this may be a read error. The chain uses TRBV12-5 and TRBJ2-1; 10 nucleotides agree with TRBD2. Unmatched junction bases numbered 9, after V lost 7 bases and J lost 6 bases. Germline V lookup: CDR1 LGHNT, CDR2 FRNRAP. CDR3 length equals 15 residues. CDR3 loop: CASVSGLAVGNEQFF. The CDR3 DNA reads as TGTGCTAGTGTTTCCGGACTAGCGGTAGGCAATGAGCAGTTCTTC.